Listed below are T cell receptor beta chains from one sample, sequenced in a study of identical twins' blood T cells. TCRdb used MiXCR to reprocess the 5' RACE reads, holding one entry per CDR3 protein. This table holds hundreds of thousands of distinct CDR3 sequences, 28% found once. Material for sequencing was PBMCs. The receptors stem from a woman aged 18-55 years in good health. CDR3s include the opening cysteine and the closing phenylalanine or tryptophan.

v_call | cdr3_aa
TRBV28 | CASSSLEKGYEQYF
TRBV20-1 | CSARRERNTEAFF
TRBV11-2 | CASSLVYEQYF
TRBV20-1 | CSARGTVSNQPQHF
TRBV5-1 | CASSLPTVTSTDTQYF
TRBV12-3/TRBV12-4 | CASSPDLEQYF
TRBV6-6 | CASSYYPSGVSTDTQYF
TRBV7-9 | CASSFGYMNTEAFF
TRBV6-2/TRBV6-3 | CASSYMGSEAFF
TRBV20-1 | CSVITPRDLAADTQYF
TRBV20-1 | CSARTRTGQPQHF
TRBV20-1 | CSAQAWGGQVAYEQYF
TRBV20-1 | CSAPPESNHGYTF
TRBV10-3 | CAIREDRESPLHF
TRBV7-9 | CASSLGQEPTGELFF
TRBV6-2/TRBV6-3 | CASRELISGSHGELFF
TRBV2 | CASDEEMNYGYTF
TRBV6-5 | CASSYVAGTGELSF
TRBV5-1 | CASSSFPGELFF
TRBV7-2 | CASSQLGLSTDTQYF
TRBV2 | CASFGLAGKETQYF
TRBV28 | CASSSGQLNTEAFF